The 18 T cell receptor beta chains given below trace back to one sample, sequenced in a study of radiation and T cells in renal cell carcinoma (dated by TCRdb to 2020 to 2021). The time point label corresponds to: blood 4 weeks post-SBRT, at nephrectomy. The meaning of the sample's treatment or condition label: 15 Gy SBRT to primary tumor, nephrectomy 4 weeks later. Receptor amplification or capture employed the immunoSEQ multiplex PCR assay. TCRdb mirrors the immuneACCESS table, restricted to in-frame sequences. Some clones are absent from its copies; in checked studies, under half trace to an unresolved V gene, and the reason for the others is unknown. The sample table holds some 150,000 clones, of which around 88% were seen once. Clones ranked in the top ten supply 15% to 20% of the sample. Sequencing was performed on blood, taken from a patient whose treatment included radiotherapy and nephrectomy. The receptors here all came from a woman between 45 and 65 years old with renal cell carcinoma.

This clone was seen a single time. V gene TRBV4-3 combines with J gene TRBJ2-3; 7 bases agree with TRBD2. Germline assignment: CDR1 LGHNA and CDR2 YSLEER. This CDR3 comprises 18 residues. The V segment lost 2 bases and the J segment 4 bases; nucleotides outside the gene matches: 15. In DNA form, the CDR3 reads TGCGCCAGCAGCCAAACAACTTCTCAGAGCGGGATAGCAGATACGCAGTATTTT. Its translation: CASSQTTSQSGIADTQYF.

The V and J genes are TRBV4-3 and TRBJ1-2; possible D gene TRBD1, 6 bases. V was clipped by 0 bases and J by 2 bases, with 16 bases between them. The germline CDR1 and CDR2 sequences are LGHNA and YSLEER. The CDR3 has 17 amino acids. The CDR3 bases are TGCGCCAGCAGCCAAGATAGCGGGGGCCGGGTAAACTATGGCTACACCTTC. Protein sequence: CASSQDSGGRVNYGYTF.

The CDR3 region is CASRVSSEADEQFF. CDR3 nucleotides: TGTGCCAGCAGGGTATCGTCGGAGGCGGATGAGCAGTTCTTC. V is TRBV7-3 and J is TRBJ2-1; D is perhaps TRBD2 (5 bases). The germline gives CDR1 SGHTA, CDR2 FQGTGA. This CDR3 has 14 amino acids. V was trimmed by 6 bases and J by 8 bases, leaving 17 bases between them.

This chain connects TRBV18 to TRBJ2-1; D is undetermined. The germline gives CDR1 KGHSH, CDR2 LQKENI. CDR3 length equals 13 residues. Between the trimmed V and J ends, which lost 3 bases and 5 bases, there was a span of 8 bases. The CDR3 region has the DNA TGTGCCAGCTCACCGGTAATCCACAATGAGCAGTTCTTC. It encodes CASSPVIHNEQFF.

The V and J genes are TRBV9 and TRBJ2-1, with 12 bases lining up with TRBD1. The germline gives CDR1 SGDLS, CDR2 YYNGEE. V was pared by 0 bases and J by 6 bases, with 1 base of the junction left unmatched. The CDR3 runs 15 residues. CDR3 residues: CASSVAGQGANEQFF. CDR3 coding DNA: TGTGCCAGCAGCGTAGCGGGACAGGGGGCCAATGAGCAGTTCTTC.

CDR3 residues: CASSQVVRSGYTF. DNA for the CDR3: TGTGCCAGCAGCCAAGTCGTTCGCTCTGGCTACACCTTC. This chain joins TRBV14 and TRBJ1-2; D unresolved. V was cut by 1 base and J by 7 bases, with 10 bases left in between. Germline values: CDR1 SGHDN, CDR2 FVKESK. The CDR3 has 13 residues.

The chain combines TRBV9 with TRBJ2-5, with TRBD2 matching 10 bases. The CDR3 runs 16 residues. Looked up from germline, CDR1 is SGDLS and CDR2 is YYNGEE. The ends lost 0 bases at V and 2 bases at J; junction bases unmatched: 4. The CDR3 DNA is TGTGCCAGCAGCGTAGGAGGAGCGGGGGGGCAAGAGACCCAGTACTTC. Its protein is CASSVGGAGGQETQYF.

The CDR3 sequence: CASSESQELTDTQYF. In DNA form, the CDR3 reads TGTGCCAGCAGTGAAAGTCAGGAGCTCACAGATACGCAGTATTTT. The rearrangement joins TRBV6-1 to TRBJ2-3; D uncertain. Germline loops: CDR1 MNHNS, CDR2 SASEGT. There are 15 residues in the CDR3. V was clipped by 2 bases and J by 2 bases, with 11 bases between them.

J is TRBJ1-1 and V is TRBV2; possible D gene TRBD1, 6 bases. The CDR3 is made up of 13 amino acids. The ends were cut back, 6 bases at V and 6 bases at J, with 14 bases in the middle. Germline V gives CDR1 SNHLY, CDR2 FYNNEI. CDR3 DNA: TGTGCCAGCAGGGCGGGGGGCACCGCTGAAGCTTTCTTT. Residues: CASRAGGTAEAFF. Variable domain in full (rest from reference TRBV2 and TRBJ1-1): EPEVTQTPSHQVTQMGQEVILRCVPISNHLYFYWYRQILGQKVEFLVSFYNNEISEKSEIFDDQFSVERPDGSNFTLKIRSTKLEDSAMYFCASRAGGTAEAFFGQGTRLTVV.

This rearrangement joins TRBV5-6 to TRBJ2-1, with TRBD2 matching over 11 bases. With 5 bases clipped from V and 4 bases from J, the junction kept 5 bases outside the gene matches. There are 15 residues in the CDR3. In germline, CDR1 is SGHDT, CDR2 YYEEEE. Written as DNA, the CDR3 is TGTGCCAGCAGTATCGGGACTAGCGGTTACAATGAGCAGTTCTTC. Translating gives CASSIGTSGYNEQFF. The variable domain in full, with the rest retrieved from reference TRBV5-6 and TRBJ2-1, is DAGVTQSPTHLIKTRGQQVTLRCSPKSGHDTVSWYQQALGQGPQFIFQYYEEEERQRGNFPDRFSGHQFPNYSSELNVNALLLGDSALYLCASSIGTSGYNEQFFGPGTRLTVL.

The V and J genes are TRBV6-1 and TRBJ2-7; no definite D call. The germline V gene has CDR1 MNHNS and CDR2 SASEGT. Trimming shortened V by 2 bases and J by 2 bases, and 4 bases separated the two germline ends. The CDR3 length is 12 residues. CDR3 in amino acids: CASSEYAYEQYF. As DNA, the CDR3 is TGTGCCAGCAGTGAATATGCCTACGAGCAGTACTTC.

The V call is TRBV6-1, the J call TRBJ1-3; 8 nucleotides line up with TRBD1. Trimming took 1 base from V and 0 from J; bases not matched to a gene: 2. The CDR3 extends over 16 amino acids. Germline values: CDR1 MNHNS, CDR2 SASEGT. The CDR3 bases are TGTGCCAGCAGTGAAGACAGGGGGTTCTCTGGAAACACCATATATTTT. It encodes CASSEDRGFSGNTIYF.

This clone was counted only a few times. The chain carries TRBV5-1 and TRBJ1-1, with D uncertain. V shed 1 base and J shed 3 bases, with 4 bases lying between them. Germline CDR1 is SGHRS and CDR2 is YFSETQ. The CDR3 has 12 amino acids. The chain's CDR3 is CASSLFHTEAFF. The CDR3 DNA reads TGCGCCAGCAGCTTGTTCCACACTGAAGCTTTCTTT.

V is TRBV4-3 and J is TRBJ2-6; D might be TRBD2 (5 bases). This CDR3 has 16 residues. The V end was cut by 4 bases, the J end by 0 bases, with 10 bases between. Germline CDR1 reads LGHNA; CDR2 reads YSLEER. This CDR3 reads CASSPREGSGANVLTF. Here the CDR3 DNA reads TGCGCCAGCAGCCCTCGAGAGGGCTCTGGGGCCAACGTCCTGACTTTC.

The chain has TRBV4-1 and TRBJ2-1, with 9 positions matching TRBD2. The V segment lost 5 bases and the J segment 5 bases; nucleotides outside the gene matches: 13. This CDR3 has 17 residues. Germline lookup yields CDR1 MGHRA and CDR2 YSYEKL. The DNA for the CDR3 is TGCGCCAGCAGCTCAGAGGCCCACGCGGGGGGGAACAATGAGCAGTTCTTC. This gives the protein CASSSEAHAGGNNEQFF.

The chain couples TRBV19 to TRBJ1-4; 9 bases fit TRBD1. Germline V CDR1 and CDR2: LNHDA, SQIVND (reference sequence). The CDR3 is 15 amino acids. V lost 7 bases and J lost 8; bases outside the gene matches: 11. CDR3 sequence: CASTPGTGIGEKLFF. The DNA of the CDR3 is TGTGCCAGTACCCCCGGGACAGGGATAGGAGAAAAACTGTTTTTT.

J is TRBJ1-6 and V is TRBV21-1; the table's D call of TRBD1 was not tested on the DNA. TRBV21-1 is a pseudogene locus. The CDR3 length is 15 residues. This chain's CDR3 is CASKTGTGDNSPLHF. CDR3 nucleotide sequence: TGTGCCAGCAAGACCGGGACAGGGGATAATTCACCCCTCCACTTT.

V gene TRBV5-6 combines with J gene TRBJ2-1, with a weak D call TRBD2 (7 bases). CDR1 is SGHDT and CDR2 is YYEEEE in the germline V gene. The CDR3 runs 16 residues. The V end was cut by 0 bases, the J end by 5 bases, with 15 bases between. CDR3 sequence: CASSLGIGEGDNEQFF. CDR3 in DNA: TGTGCCAGCAGCTTGGGGATAGGGGAGGGGGACAATGAGCAGTTCTTC.